This record covers a single TCR beta chain. The sample belongs to a study of T cells after posttransplantation cyclophosphamide. V shed 6 bases and J 0 bases; nucleotides not matched to a gene: 6. Germline-derived CDR1 and CDR2 are MRHNA and SNTAGT. The CDR3 totals 17 residues. TCRdb keeps only in-frame clones here, not all; method: immunoSEQ multiplex PCR. The sample contains tens of thousands of clones, about 86% of which appear only once. This TCR was sampled from a man between 25 and 39 years old with a blood cancer, CMV-positive, and with a related stem cell donor. The V call is TRBV6-4, the J call TRBJ2-6; 9 bases fit TRBD2. Sequencing input: PBMCs. As DNA, the CDR3 is TGTGCCAGCAGCCCGACTAGCGGCCCCTCTGGGGCCAACGTCCTGACTTTC. It codes for CASSPTSGPSGANVLTF.